Each of the 10 T cell receptor beta chains below was sequenced from the same sample in a study of blood T cell repertoires in COVID-19. TCRdb's copy holds only in-frame clones and misses some; the assay was immunoSEQ multiplex PCR. This table has some 48,000 clones, 82% appearing once. The specimen sequenced was peripheral blood. The receptors stem from a human donor with acute or convalescent COVID-19. The donor label of this sample is uncertain.

The chain uses TRBV7-9 and TRBJ1-5, with 7 bases lining up with TRBD1. The germline V gene encodes CDR1 SEHNR and CDR2 FQNEAQ (reference sequence). The junction had 4 bases not matched to a gene; V was cut back by 3 bases and J by 8 bases. CDR3 size: 13 residues. This CDR3 reads CASSFQGDEPQHF. The CDR3 DNA sequence: TGTGCCAGCAGCTTCCAGGGGGATGAGCCCCAGCATTTT.

The V and J genes are TRBV3-1 (or the pseudogene TRBV3-2) and TRBJ1-2; 7 bases fit TRBD1. The CDR3 runs 16 residues. The germline CDR1 and CDR2 sequences are LGHDT and YNNKEL (reference sequence). V lost 0 bases, J lost 4 bases, and 8 bases stayed unmatched. CDR3 sequence: CASSQDRGTETYGYTF. In DNA form, the CDR3 reads TGTGCCAGCAGCCAAGATCGAGGGACAGAGACCTATGGCTACACCTTC.

The chain recombines TRBV28 with TRBJ2-2; D is perhaps TRBD2 (5 bases). Germline CDR1 and CDR2: MDHEN and SYDVKM. The length of the CDR3 is 16 residues. The V end was cut by 6 bases, the J end by 4 bases, with 18 bases between. The CDR3 sequence: CASSREGIGATGELFF. The CDR3 DNA reads TGTGCCAGCAGCCGAGAGGGTATCGGTGCCACCGGGGAGCTGTTTTTT.

The J gene is TRBJ1-1, the V gene TRBV12-3 or TRBV12-4, with D uncertain. The V end was cut by 3 bases, the J end by 1 base, with 6 bases between. The CDR3 is 13 residues long. The CDR3 DNA is TGTGCCAGCAGTTTCGTCGGGAACACTGAAGCTTTCTTT. This translates into CASSFVGNTEAFF.

The genes are TRBV5-4 and TRBJ2-7, with a possible D match to TRBD1 (5 bases). Between the trimmed V and J ends, which lost 0 bases and 7 bases, there was a span of 17 bases. CDR1 is SGHNT, CDR2 YYREEE, per germline (reference sequence). This CDR3 is 15 amino acids long. CDR3 DNA: TGTGCCAGCAGCTTGGGTGGACCAGGGCTGTGGGAGCAGTACTTC. This encodes CASSLGGPGLWEQYF.

The chain is built from TRBV6-2 or TRBV6-3 and TRBJ1-1; TRBD1 might be the D (6 bases). This CDR3 spans 16 amino acids. V was cut by 5 bases and J by 0 bases, with 16 bases left in between. Germline CDR1 MNHEY, CDR2 SVGEGT. The CDR3 DNA follows: TGTGCCAGCAGTCCCCTTTCGGACAGTTTGAACACTGAAGCTTTCTTT. Translation gives CASSPLSDSLNTEAFF.

The CDR3 loop is CASSVDYRGKGYTF. Written as DNA, the CDR3 is TGTGCCAGCAGCGTCGATTACAGGGGTAAAGGCTACACCTTC. V usage is TRBV9 and J usage is TRBJ1-2, with 7 bases matching TRBD1. This CDR3 spans 14 amino acids. CDR1 and CDR2 (germline): SGDLS, YYNGEE. Trimming removed 2 bases from V and 8 bases from J; junction bases left unmatched: 9. The entire variable domain, with the rest obtained from reference TRBV9 and TRBJ1-2, is as follows: DSGVTQTPKHLITATGQRVTLRCSPRSGDLSVYWYQQSLDQGLQFLIQYYNGEERAKGNILERFSAQQFPDLHSELNLSSLELGDSALYFCASSVDYRGKGYTFGSGTRLTVV.

This chain uses TRBV5-1 with TRBJ2-2; D remains unclear. Germline CDR1 reads SGHRS; CDR2 reads YFSETQ. The CDR3 sequence is 15 residues long. V gave up 1 base and J gave up 0 bases, with 7 bases separating them. CDR3 sequence: CASSLFTANTGELFF. For the CDR3, the DNA is TGCGCCAGCAGCTTGTTTACAGCGAACACCGGGGAGCTGTTTTTT.

The rearrangement joins TRBV18 to TRBJ2-7, with a possible D match to TRBD2 (5 bases). CDR1 and CDR2 (germline): KGHSH, LQKENI. This CDR3 is 12 amino acids long. The V and J ends lost 6 bases and 4 bases respectively, with 10 bases between them. The CDR3 region is CASSRVGYEQYF. The CDR3 DNA reads as TGTGCCAGCTCGCGGGTTGGTTACGAGCAGTACTTC.

The chain is built from TRBV19 and TRBJ2-1; 10 nucleotides line up with TRBD2. Germline-derived CDR1 and CDR2 are LNHDA and SQIVND (reference sequence). Trimming cost V 3 bases and J 5 bases; bases outside gene matches: 4. This CDR3 contains 15 residues. The CDR3 coding sequence is TGTGCCAGTAGTATCCTAGCGGGGGTTAACAATGAGCAGTTCTTC. Protein: CASSILAGVNNEQFF.